This T cell receptor (beta chain) appears in the sequencing data of a study of OX40 agonist ivuxolimab in advanced cancers. In the study overall: Ivuxolimab, which targeted the costimulatory receptor OX40 (CD134), was an agonistic, fully human IgG2 monoclonal antibody. Intravenous ivuxolimab was administered to patients every 2 weeks at six dose levels: 0.01, 0.1, 0.3, 1.5, 3 and 10 mg/kg. Among the approximately 50 dose-escalation patients, about 20 had hepatocellular carcinoma, approximately 15 melanoma, 9 renal cell carcinoma and 9 head and neck cancer. The dose-escalation cohort was almost 85% male with a mean age of about 60 years, ranging from about 20 to 85. Patients were allowed to have had prior anti-PD-1, anti-PD-L1 or anti-CTLA-4 therapy, and approximately 43% of the dose-escalation patients had previously received checkpoint inhibitors. Partial responses occurred in three dose-escalation patients, of whom one had hepatocellular carcinoma and two had cutaneous melanoma. Peripheral TCRbeta sequencing aimed to test whether ivuxolimab altered TCR sequence diversity and caused clonal T-cell expansion. The paper reports the monotherapy dose-escalation portion (N of about 50 patients) of the phase I ivuxolimab trial. General conclusions and limits of the study: In the 0.1-3.0 mg/kg groups, partial responders were among the patients with the lowest normalized peripheral clonal expansion, particularly in CD8+ T cells. Which antigens the clonally expanded peripheral T cells were specific for was not determined. Low levels of normalized T-cell clonal expansion were also seen in some patients who did not respond. After ivuxolimab, more expanded clones were found on average in CD8+ T cells than in CD4+ T cells. At doses of 0.1 to 3.0 mg/kg, clonal expansion of both CD4+ and CD8+ T cells in blood was seen between baseline and week 6.

Genomic DNA was extracted from sorted cells for sequencing of the TCRbeta CDR3 region. The immunoSEQ Assay was used to sequence the TCRbeta CDR3 regions. TCRdb took this table from immuneACCESS and kept in-frame rearrangements with V and J called. Such tables lack part of the clones; where checked against another copy, unresolved V genes explain under half of the gap, and the rest is unexplained. Present in this sample are roughly 150,000 clones, roughly 94% of which were seen just once. Approximately 0.3% of the sample is taken by the ten largest. Patients with autoimmune disease history or receiving systemic immunosuppression were excluded from the trial. In every dose cohort, peripheral blood was drawn for TCR sequencing at baseline, cycle 4 day 1, and cycle 7 day 1. Samples were obtained from an open-label, multicenter, first-in-human phase I dose-escalation trial of ivuxolimab. Adults with locally advanced or metastatic melanoma, renal cell carcinoma, hepatocellular carcinoma or head and neck squamous cell carcinoma were enrolled in the trial. CD4+ and CD8+ T cells were sorted separately from peripheral blood before TCR sequencing.

The germline V gene encodes CDR1 SGHVS and CDR2 FNYEAQ. V loses 5 bases at its end and J loses 3 bases; junction bases beyond the gene matches: 9. The CDR3 numbers 15 residues from cysteine through phenylalanine. This entry keeps only the CDR3 DNA: 45 bases, framed from base 1. A word on this clone: Its target antigen remains unknown. No base quality values were provided; no much bigger clone lies one nucleotide off.

The sample was CD4+ or CD8+ T cells sorted from blood, taken in a trial of the OX40 agonist ivuxolimab. The clonotype comes from an adult with an advanced solid tumor such as melanoma, head and neck, liver or kidney cancer. The chain joins TRBV7-6 to TRBJ1-2; 7 junctional bases match TRBD1. The nucleotide sequence is given as TGTGCCAGCAGCCCCCTTCAAGGGGGCGACTATGGCTACACCTTC. Its protein is CASSPLQGGDYGYTF.